This TCR beta chain was sequenced during a study of shared clonotypes between healthy human individuals. Overall study: CD4 naive and CD4 memory each took three plates per donor, while CD8 naive took two and CD8 memory one.

This CDR3 has 16 amino acids. The germline V gene encodes CDR1 LNHNV and CDR2 YYDKDF (reference sequence). The V end lost 0 bases, the J end lost 3 bases, and 11 bases lay between the germline ends. Under the authors' procedure: ImmunoSEQ gave junction-only sequences without quality scores, so filtering differed. Assay used: immunoSEQ multiplex PCR; TCRdb lists only in-frame clones, some missing. V and J calls and clone size are given by that table; D and trimming were obtained from the DNA. The sample shows about 580,000 clones, roughly 98% of them seen only once. The naive CD8 subset, CD45RO-negative cells positively selected for CCR7, excluded terminally differentiated effector memory CD45RA+ cells. Study-wide points: It was observed that 4% to 6% of naive CD4 clonotypes were shared across a few donors. Rarefaction curves obtained for sorted subsets showed sequencing incomplete despite large depth.

For this clone: Antigen specificity is unknown.

This sequence originates from a man aged 30 to 39 in good health. The sequencing sample was made of naive CD8+ T cells sorted from blood. The chain couples TRBV15 to TRBJ2-2; D ambiguous. The CDR3 coding sequence is TGTGCCACCAGCAGAGATGAGACTTACTACACCGGGGAGCTGTTTTTT. This gives the protein CATSRDETYYTGELFF.